The 29 T cell receptor beta chains in this list originate from one sample, sequenced in a study of blood T cell repertoires in COVID-19. Data came from immunoSEQ multiplex PCR; TCRdb stores just in-frame clones and leaves some out. The data show roughly 300,000 clones, around 84% seen once. Sequenced material: PBMCs or T cells enriched from blood (not recorded which). The receptors originated from a woman aged 18-35 years who had recovered from COVID-19.

This chain links TRBV24-1 with TRBJ2-5, with TRBD1 as a possible D gene (5 bases). Germline CDR1 reads KGHDR; CDR2 reads SFDVKD. Trimming shortened V by 2 bases and J by 4 bases, and 13 bases separated the two germline ends. The CDR3 totals 15 residues. CDR3 sequence: CATSDSSRGSETQYF. In DNA form, the CDR3 reads TGTGCCACCAGTGATTCATCTAGGGGCTCAGAGACCCAGTACTTC.

The chain couples TRBV11-2 to TRBJ2-2; maybe TRBD2 (6 bases). Germline V gives CDR1 SGHAT, CDR2 FQNNGV. Trimming took 7 bases from V and 6 from J, leaving 12 bases between them. CDR3 length equals 13 residues. Here the CDR3 reads CASKSGPPGELFF. The CDR3 DNA reads TGTGCCAGCAAAAGCGGGCCCCCCGGGGAGCTGTTTTTT.

This chain uses TRBV3-1 (or the pseudogene TRBV3-2) with TRBJ2-2; TRBD2 matches 10 bases. Germline V gene lookup returns CDR1 LGHDT and CDR2 YNNKEL (reference sequence). The V segment lost 7 bases and the J segment 4 bases; nucleotides outside the gene matches: 9. The CDR3 length is 16 residues. The CDR3 loop is CASTKPGLAATGELFF. The CDR3 DNA sequence: TGTGCCAGCACCAAACCAGGACTAGCGGCCACCGGGGAGCTGTTTTTT.

V is TRBV5-3 and J is TRBJ2-7; 10 bases agree with TRBD2. TRBV5-3 is sorted into the ORF group, with uncertain function. The CDR3 runs to 16 residues. The V gene end was trimmed by 5 bases and the J gene end by 2 bases; junction bases not matched to a gene: 10. The DNA for the CDR3 is TGTGCCAGAAGTTCCGGGACTAGCGTACCGACCTACGAGCAGTACTTC. It translates to CARSSGTSVPTYEQYF.

J is TRBJ2-7 and V is TRBV5-1; 10 bases line up with TRBD1. Germline trimming cut 0 bases from V and 5 bases from J; bases unmatched to any gene: 5. CDR1 and CDR2 (germline): SGHRS, YFSETQ. This CDR3 has 15 residues. CDR3 region: CASSLVGTGEDEQYF. Written as DNA, the CDR3 is TGCGCCAGCAGCTTGGTAGGGACAGGGGAAGACGAGCAGTACTTC.

This chain uses TRBV4-1 with TRBJ1-4; TRBD1 might be the D (6 bases). V lost 1 base and J lost 8, with 17 bases in between. The CDR3 has 16 residues. Germline-derived CDR1 and CDR2 are MGHRA and YSYEKL. CDR3: CASSQGLYREGEKLFF. In DNA, the CDR3 is TGCGCCAGCAGCCAAGGTCTCTACAGGGAGGGCGAAAAACTGTTTTTT.

V and J are TRBV27 and TRBJ1-1; D is unclear. V lost 1 base and J lost 5, with 8 bases in between. Germline V gene sequence: CDR1 MNHEY, CDR2 SMNVEV (reference sequence). This CDR3 has 13 residues. The CDR3 region is CASSLYEETEAFF. In DNA form, the CDR3 reads TGTGCCAGCAGTTTATATGAGGAGACTGAAGCTTTCTTT.

The chain links TRBV7-9 to TRBJ1-2; perhaps TRBD1 as D (6 bases). The V gene's germline CDR1 is SEHNR and CDR2 FQNEAQ (reference sequence). The CDR3 is made up of 15 amino acids. The V gene lost 1 base and the J gene lost 0 bases, with 9 bases spanning the gap. Here the CDR3 reads CASSLGTDTNYGYTF. The CDR3 coding sequence is TGTGCCAGCAGCTTAGGGACAGATACTAACTATGGCTACACCTTC.

The rearrangement links TRBV10-1 to TRBJ2-5, with unresolved D. From germline, CDR1 is WNHNN and CDR2 SYGVQD (reference sequence). This CDR3 has 15 residues. V was clipped by 3 bases and J by 0 bases, with 11 bases between them. The CDR3 DNA follows: TGCGCCAGCAGTGACAGCCAGGATCACCAAGAGACCCAGTACTTC. It translates to CASSDSQDHQETQYF.

V is TRBV7-6 and J is TRBJ1-1; maybe TRBD1 (5 bases). Deletions cut 5 bases from V and 6 bases from J, with 25 bases between. The CDR3 runs to 17 residues. Germline V gene lookup returns CDR1 SGHVS and CDR2 FNYEAQ. CDR3 region: CASSTGKSRAFGAEAFF. CDR3 bases: TGTGCCAGCAGCACCGGAAAATCCAGGGCATTTGGGGCTGAAGCTTTCTTT.

This chain joins TRBV7-2 and TRBJ2-3, with unresolved D. The CDR3 covers 14 residues. CDR1 is SGHTA, CDR2 FQGNSA, per germline. V was pared by 1 base and J by 1 base, with 6 bases between. DNA of the CDR3: TGTGCCAGCAGCTTAGACCGGGGCACAGATACGCAGTATTTT. This gives the protein CASSLDRGTDTQYF.

This clone was counted only a few times. The chain links TRBV7-9 to TRBJ1-2; the match to TRBD1 covers 8 bases. The J segment lost 5 bases and the V segment lost 5 bases, leaving 13 bases of the junction unmatched. CDR3 length equals 16 residues. Germline V gene sequence: CDR1 SEHNR, CDR2 FQNEAQ (reference sequence). The CDR3 region is CASSIGRTGFKYGYTF. As DNA, the CDR3 is TGTGCCAGCAGCATCGGAAGGACAGGGTTTAAGTATGGCTACACCTTC.

This chain joins TRBV5-4 and TRBJ2-5, with D possibly being TRBD2 (7 bases). V shed 3 bases and J shed 1 base, with 13 bases lying between them. This CDR3 comprises 15 residues. The germline gives CDR1 SGHNT, CDR2 YYREEE (reference sequence). DNA of the CDR3: TGTGCCAGCAGCTCAAAGGGGGGGGTCCAAGAGACCCAGTACTTC. The encoded protein is CASSSKGGVQETQYF. Full variable domain (remainder filled in from reference TRBV5-4 and TRBJ2-5): ETGVTQSPTHLIKTRGQQVTLRCSSQSGHNTVSWYQQALGQGPQFIFQYYREEENGRGNFPPRFSGLQFPNYSSELNVNALELDDSALYLCASSSKGGVQETQYFGPGTRLLVL.

The rearrangement uses TRBV10-3 and TRBJ1-1; 8 positions match TRBD1. The J segment lost 5 bases and the V segment lost 7 bases, leaving 9 bases of the junction unmatched. This CDR3 has 14 amino acids. From germline, CDR1 is ENHRY and CDR2 SYGVKD. DNA of the CDR3: TGTGCCATCAAAGGACAGGGAGAGTGGACTGAAGCTTTCTTT. Protein sequence: CAIKGQGEWTEAFF.

This clone appeared a few times. This chain links TRBV30 with TRBJ1-1, with D hard to call. V was trimmed by 0 bases and J by 5 bases, leaving 10 bases between them. The CDR3 has 13 residues. Germline V CDR1 and CDR2: GTSNPN, SVGIG (reference sequence). The CDR3 DNA follows: TGTGCCTGGAGTGTAGGAGGGAAGACTGAAGCTTTCTTT. Its translation: CAWSVGGKTEAFF.

The chain combines TRBV5-4 with TRBJ1-2, with 11 bases lining up with TRBD1. CDR3 length: 15 residues. V shed 2 bases, J shed 6 bases, and the junction held 6 bases outside the gene matches. CDR1 SGHNT and CDR2 YYREEE come from the germline V gene (reference sequence). The CDR3 protein is CASSFNSGQGDGYTF. For the CDR3, the DNA is TGTGCCAGCAGCTTCAACTCGGGACAGGGGGATGGCTACACCTTC.

The J gene is TRBJ1-2, the V gene TRBV3-1 (or the pseudogene TRBV3-2); no clear D gene. Trimming cost V 1 base and J 2 bases, with 8 bases left between them. This CDR3 has 14 residues. The germline V gene has CDR1 LGHDT and CDR2 YNNKEL (reference sequence). CDR3 loop: CASSQATENYGYTF. The CDR3 DNA reads as TGTGCCAGCAGCCAAGCAACTGAAAACTATGGCTACACCTTC.

The gene calls are TRBV18 and TRBJ1-1; D is unclear. V was cut by 2 bases and J by 3 bases, with 4 bases left in between. Germline CDR1 is KGHSH and CDR2 is LQKENI. This CDR3 comprises 12 residues. The CDR3 DNA reads TGTGCCAGCTCACCATCGGACACTGAAGCTTTCTTT. Translation gives CASSPSDTEAFF.

This clone was picked up a small number of times. The chain uses TRBV27 and TRBJ1-2, with 7 nucleotides matching TRBD1. Germline loops: CDR1 MNHEY, CDR2 SMNVEV (reference sequence). This CDR3 spans 14 amino acids. Unmatched junction bases numbered 12, after V lost 6 bases and J lost 8 bases. The CDR3 nucleotides are TGTGCCAGCAGACCCGGACAGGCCGTGGGGGGCTACACCTTC. It is translated as CASRPGQAVGGYTF.

The rearrangement joins TRBV6-1 to TRBJ1-6; 7 nucleotides line up with TRBD1. Germline assignment: CDR1 MNHNS and CDR2 SASEGT. There are 14 residues in the CDR3. V gave up 2 bases and J gave up 9 bases; unmatched junction bases: 4. The CDR3 DNA is TGTGCCAGCAGTGAAACAGGGGTGGGTTCACCCCTCCACTTT. It encodes CASSETGVGSPLHF.

J is TRBJ1-3 and V is TRBV12-3 or TRBV12-4; D possibly corresponds to TRBD1 (6 bases). The CDR3 has 13 amino acids. V was clipped by 7 bases and J by 4 bases, with 11 bases between them. The CDR3 spells CASTTGTGNTIYF. The DNA of the CDR3 is TGTGCCAGCACCACCGGGACAGGAAACACCATATATTTT.

This rearrangement joins TRBV2 to TRBJ2-1, with 8 bases lining up with TRBD2. CDR1 is SNHLY and CDR2 is FYNNEI in the germline V gene. The CDR3 is 14 residues long. The V segment lost 6 bases and the J segment 5 bases; nucleotides outside the gene matches: 6. The CDR3 sequence: CASRTTSGHNEQFF. CDR3 bases: TGTGCCAGCAGGACAACTAGCGGTCACAATGAGCAGTTCTTC.

A remark on this clone: Given a much more abundant clone one base away, this may be a read error. The genes are TRBV5-1 and TRBJ1-1; D is unresolved. Trimming shortened V by 0 bases and J by 1 base, and 7 bases separated the two germline ends. The CDR3 sequence is 14 residues long. Germline CDR1 and CDR2: SGHRS and YFSETQ. The CDR3: CASSLDGRNTEAFF. CDR3 sequence (DNA): TGCGCCAGCAGCTTGGACGGTAGGAACACTGAAGCTTTCTTT.

The chain recombines TRBV6-5 with TRBJ2-3; 9 nucleotides line up with TRBD2. J lost 1 base, V lost 7 bases, and 3 bases had no gene match. Looked up from germline, CDR1 is MNHEY and CDR2 is SVGAGI. This CDR3 has 14 residues. CDR3 bases: TGTGCCAGCATAGCGGGAGTTCGCACAGATACGCAGTATTTT. This codes for CASIAGVRTDTQYF.

This chain connects TRBV7-6 to TRBJ1-4; tentatively, D is TRBD1 (5 bases). Germline values: CDR1 SGHVS, CDR2 FNYEAQ. The CDR3 is made up of 15 amino acids. Trimming removed 0 bases from V and 5 bases from J, with 10 bases in between. The CDR3 nucleotides read TGTGCCAGCAGCTTAGCGGGGACTACCAATGAAAAACTGTTTTTT. Translated, it gives CASSLAGTTNEKLFF.

This chain uses TRBV7-9 with TRBJ1-1; 7 bases are shared with TRBD1. Germline V gene data show CDR1 as SEHNR and CDR2 as FQNEAQ (reference sequence). V was pared by 5 bases and J by 0 bases, with 9 bases of the junction left unmatched. CDR3 size: 16 residues. The CDR3 is CASSGDSDAVNTEAFF. In nucleotides, the CDR3 is TGTGCCAGCAGCGGGGACAGCGATGCTGTGAACACTGAAGCTTTCTTT.

V usage is TRBV30 and J usage is TRBJ1-1; unclear D gene. Germline CDR1 and CDR2: GTSNPN and SVGIG (reference sequence). V shed 0 bases and J shed 5 bases, with 10 bases lying between them. The CDR3 has 13 amino acids. CDR3: CAWSVVSGTEAFF. The CDR3 DNA is TGTGCCTGGAGTGTAGTCTCGGGAACTGAAGCTTTCTTT.

The CDR3, as DNA: TGTGCCAGCAGCCAAGGACGGGGGATGAAGGCTTTCTTT. This sequence encodes CASSQGRGMKAFF. The rearrangement joins TRBV11-3 to TRBJ1-1; a possible D gene is TRBD1 (5 bases). Germline V gives CDR1 SGHNT, CDR2 YENEEA. CDR3 length: 13 amino acids. The ends were cut back, 5 bases at V and 11 bases at J, with 18 bases in the middle.

The chain carries TRBV6-5 and TRBJ1-1; 9 bases agree with TRBD1. This CDR3 is 15 amino acids long. Germline V gives CDR1 MNHEY, CDR2 SVGAGI. Trimming cost V 6 bases and J 5 bases; bases outside gene matches: 10. The CDR3 coding sequence is TGTGCCAGCAGCTTAACAGGGGGCCGGGGGACTGAAGCTTTCTTT. This translates into CASSLTGGRGTEAFF.